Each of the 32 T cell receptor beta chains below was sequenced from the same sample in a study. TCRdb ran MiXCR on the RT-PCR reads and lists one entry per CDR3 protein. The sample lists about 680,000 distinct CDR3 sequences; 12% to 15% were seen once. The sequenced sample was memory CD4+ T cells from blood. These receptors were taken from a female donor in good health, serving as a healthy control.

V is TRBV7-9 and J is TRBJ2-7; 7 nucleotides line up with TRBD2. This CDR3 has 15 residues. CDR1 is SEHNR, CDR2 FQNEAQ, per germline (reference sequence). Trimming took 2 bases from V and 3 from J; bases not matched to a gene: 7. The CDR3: CASSLFDGGSYEQYF. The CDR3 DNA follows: TGTGCCAGCAGCTTATTCGATGGCGGGAGCTACGAGCAGTACTTC.

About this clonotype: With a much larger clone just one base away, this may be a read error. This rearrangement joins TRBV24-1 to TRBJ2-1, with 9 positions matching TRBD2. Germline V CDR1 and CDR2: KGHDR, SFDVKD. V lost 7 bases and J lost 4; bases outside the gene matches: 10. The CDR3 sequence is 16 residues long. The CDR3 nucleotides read TGTGCCACCAGCACAAGGGGTCTAGCGGGATACAATGAGCAGTTCTTC. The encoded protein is CATSTRGLAGYNEQFF.

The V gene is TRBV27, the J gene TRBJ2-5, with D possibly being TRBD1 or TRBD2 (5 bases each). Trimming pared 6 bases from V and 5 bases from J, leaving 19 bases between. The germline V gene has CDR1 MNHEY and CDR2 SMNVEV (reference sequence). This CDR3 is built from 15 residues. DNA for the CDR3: TGTGCCAGCAGCCCGCGGTTGGGGGTGGGGGAGACCCAGTACTTC. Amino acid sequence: CASSPRLGVGETQYF.

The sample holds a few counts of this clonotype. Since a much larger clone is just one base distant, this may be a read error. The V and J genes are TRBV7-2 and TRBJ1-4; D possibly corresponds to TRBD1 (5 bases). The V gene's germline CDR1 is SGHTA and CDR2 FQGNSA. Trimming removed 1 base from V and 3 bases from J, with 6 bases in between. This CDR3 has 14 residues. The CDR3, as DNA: TGTGCCAGCAGCTTAGGGACATCTAATGAAAAACTGTTTTTT. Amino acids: CASSLGTSNEKLFF.

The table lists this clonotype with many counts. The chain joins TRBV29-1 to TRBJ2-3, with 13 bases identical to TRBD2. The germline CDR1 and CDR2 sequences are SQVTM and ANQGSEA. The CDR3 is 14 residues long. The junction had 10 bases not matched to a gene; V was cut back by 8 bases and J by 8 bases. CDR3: CSSGGTSGNPTQYF. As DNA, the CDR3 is TGCAGCTCTGGGGGGACTAGCGGGAACCCTACGCAGTATTTT.

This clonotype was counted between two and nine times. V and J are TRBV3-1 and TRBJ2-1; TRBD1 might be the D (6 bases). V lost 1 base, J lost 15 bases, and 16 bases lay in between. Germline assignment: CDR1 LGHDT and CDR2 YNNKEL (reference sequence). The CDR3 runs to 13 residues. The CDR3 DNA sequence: TGTGCCAGCAGCCAAGGGGGACAAATGGGCGGGTTCTTC. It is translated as CASSQGGQMGGFF.

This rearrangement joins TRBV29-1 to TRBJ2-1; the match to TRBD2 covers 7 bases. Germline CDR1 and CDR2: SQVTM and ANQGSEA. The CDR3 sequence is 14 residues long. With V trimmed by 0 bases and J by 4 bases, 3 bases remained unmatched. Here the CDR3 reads CSVEEAGKYNEQFF. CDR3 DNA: TGCAGCGTTGAAGAAGCGGGAAAGTACAATGAGCAGTTCTTC.

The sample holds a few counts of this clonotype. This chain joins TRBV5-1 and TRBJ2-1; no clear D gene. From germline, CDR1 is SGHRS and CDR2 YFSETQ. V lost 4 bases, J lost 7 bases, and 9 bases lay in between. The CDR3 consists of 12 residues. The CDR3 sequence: CASSVVMNEQFF. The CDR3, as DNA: TGCGCCAGCAGCGTAGTAATGAATGAGCAGTTCTTC.

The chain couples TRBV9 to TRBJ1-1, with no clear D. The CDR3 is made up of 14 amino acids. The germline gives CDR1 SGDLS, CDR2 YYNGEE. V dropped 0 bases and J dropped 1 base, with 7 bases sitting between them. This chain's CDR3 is CASSVGTSNTEAFF. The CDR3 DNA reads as TGTGCCAGCAGCGTAGGAACCTCGAACACTGAAGCTTTCTTT.

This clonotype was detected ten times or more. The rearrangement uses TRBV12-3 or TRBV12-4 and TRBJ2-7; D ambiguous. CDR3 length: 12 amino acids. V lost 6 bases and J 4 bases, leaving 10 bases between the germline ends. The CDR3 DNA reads TGTGCCAGCAGCTATGGTCCTTACGAGCAGTACTTC. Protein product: CASSYGPYEQYF.

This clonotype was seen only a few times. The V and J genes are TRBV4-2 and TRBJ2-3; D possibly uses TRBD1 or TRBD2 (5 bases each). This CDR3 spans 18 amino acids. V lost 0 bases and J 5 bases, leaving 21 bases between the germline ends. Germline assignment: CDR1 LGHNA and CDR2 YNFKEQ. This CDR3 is CASSQERVGEGQGDTQYF. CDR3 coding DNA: TGTGCCAGCAGCCAAGAGAGGGTAGGGGAAGGACAAGGAGATACGCAGTATTTT.

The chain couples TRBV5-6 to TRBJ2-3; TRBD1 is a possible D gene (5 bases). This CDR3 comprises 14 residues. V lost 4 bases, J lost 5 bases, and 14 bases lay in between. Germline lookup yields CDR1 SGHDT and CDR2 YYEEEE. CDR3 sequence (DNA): TGTGCCAGCAGCCGGACCATCCAGGGAGATACGCAGTATTTT. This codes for CASSRTIQGDTQYF.

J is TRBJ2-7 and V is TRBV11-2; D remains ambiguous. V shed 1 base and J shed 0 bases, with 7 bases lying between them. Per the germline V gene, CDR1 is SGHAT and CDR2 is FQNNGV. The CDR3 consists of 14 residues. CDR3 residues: CASSLGRNSYEQYF. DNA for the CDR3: TGTGCCAGCAGCTTAGGCAGGAACTCCTACGAGCAGTACTTC.

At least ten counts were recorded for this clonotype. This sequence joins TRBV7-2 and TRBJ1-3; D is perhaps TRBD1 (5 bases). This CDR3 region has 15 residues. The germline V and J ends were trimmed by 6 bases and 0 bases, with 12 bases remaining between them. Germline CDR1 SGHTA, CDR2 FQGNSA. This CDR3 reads CASRLRTTSGNTIYF. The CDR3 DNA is TGTGCCAGCAGGCTACGGACAACCTCTGGAAACACCATATATTTT.

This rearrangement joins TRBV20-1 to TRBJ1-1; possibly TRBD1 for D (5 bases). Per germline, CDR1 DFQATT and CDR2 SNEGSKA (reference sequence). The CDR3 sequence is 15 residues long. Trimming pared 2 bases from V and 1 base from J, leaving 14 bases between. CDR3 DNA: TGCAGTGCTAGATCGGACAATCCAGAGAACACTGAAGCTTTCTTT. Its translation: CSARSDNPENTEAFF.

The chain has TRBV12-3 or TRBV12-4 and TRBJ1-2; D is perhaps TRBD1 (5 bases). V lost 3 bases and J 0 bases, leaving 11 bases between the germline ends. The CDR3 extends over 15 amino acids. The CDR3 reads CASSFGGISNYGYTF. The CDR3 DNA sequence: TGTGCCAGCAGTTTTGGGGGTATATCTAACTATGGCTACACCTTC.

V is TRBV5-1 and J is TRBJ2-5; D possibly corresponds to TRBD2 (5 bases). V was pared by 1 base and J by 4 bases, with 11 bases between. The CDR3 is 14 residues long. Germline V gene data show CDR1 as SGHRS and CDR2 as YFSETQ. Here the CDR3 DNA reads TGCGCCAGCAGCTTGCATAGCGAGGCAGAGACCCAGTACTTC. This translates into CASSLHSEAETQYF.

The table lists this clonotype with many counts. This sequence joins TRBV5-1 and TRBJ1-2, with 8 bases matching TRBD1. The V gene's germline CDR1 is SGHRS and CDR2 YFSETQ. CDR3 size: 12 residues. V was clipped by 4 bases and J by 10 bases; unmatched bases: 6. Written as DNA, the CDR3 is TGCGCCAGCAGCCCTGGGGACAGGACCTACACCTTC. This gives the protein CASSPGDRTYTF.

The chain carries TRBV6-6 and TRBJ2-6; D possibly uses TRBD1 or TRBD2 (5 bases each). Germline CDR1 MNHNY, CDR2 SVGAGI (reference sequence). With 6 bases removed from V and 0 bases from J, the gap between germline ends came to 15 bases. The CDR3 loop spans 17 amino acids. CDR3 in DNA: TGTGCCAGCAGAGATGCCGACGGGGCCTCTGGGGCCAACGTCCTGACTTTC. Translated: CASRDADGASGANVLTF.

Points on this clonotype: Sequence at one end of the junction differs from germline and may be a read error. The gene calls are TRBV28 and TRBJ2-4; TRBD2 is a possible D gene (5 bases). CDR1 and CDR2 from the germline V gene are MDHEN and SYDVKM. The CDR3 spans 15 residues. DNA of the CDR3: TGTGCCAGCAGTGGGTCCGGGGTAGCCAAAAACTTTCAGTACTTC. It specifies CASSGSGVAKNFQYF.

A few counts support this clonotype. The CDR3 loop reads CASSLDRGRGTGELFF. CDR3 nucleotides: TGTGCCAGCAGCCTTGACAGGGGGAGAGGCACCGGGGAGCTGTTTTTT. The chain couples TRBV14 to TRBJ2-2, with 9 positions matching TRBD1. Trimming took 4 bases from V and 4 from J; bases not matched to a gene: 7. CDR1 and CDR2 from the germline V gene are SGHDN and FVKESK. This CDR3 is 16 amino acids long.

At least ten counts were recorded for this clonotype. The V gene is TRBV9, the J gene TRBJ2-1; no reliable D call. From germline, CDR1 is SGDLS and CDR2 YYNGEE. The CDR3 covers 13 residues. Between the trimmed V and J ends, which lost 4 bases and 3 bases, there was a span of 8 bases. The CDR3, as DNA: TGTGCCAGCAGCTTGGACGTCTACAATGAGCAGTTCTTC. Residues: CASSLDVYNEQFF. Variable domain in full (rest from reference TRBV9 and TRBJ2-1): DSGVTQTPKHLITATGQRVTLRCSPRSGDLSVYWYQQSLDQGLQFLIQYYNGEERAKGNILERFSAQQFPDLHSELNLSSLELGDSALYFCASSLDVYNEQFFGPGTRLTVL.

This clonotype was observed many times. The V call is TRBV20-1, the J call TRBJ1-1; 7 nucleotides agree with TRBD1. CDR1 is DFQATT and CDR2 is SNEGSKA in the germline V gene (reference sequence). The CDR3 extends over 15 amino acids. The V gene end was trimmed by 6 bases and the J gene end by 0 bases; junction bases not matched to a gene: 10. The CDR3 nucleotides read TGCAGTGCATGGGACAGCGAGGGTTTGAACACTGAAGCTTTCTTT. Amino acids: CSAWDSEGLNTEAFF.

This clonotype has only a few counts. The DNA of the CDR3 is TGTGCCAGCAGCTTAGATGGCGGGGGGCGAGAGACCCAGTACTTC. It specifies CASSLDGGGRETQYF. This chain links TRBV7-2 with TRBJ2-5, with TRBD2 matching over 8 bases. J lost 4 bases, V lost 1 base, and 5 bases had no gene match. The CDR3 loop spans 15 amino acids. Germline assignment: CDR1 SGHTA and CDR2 FQGNSA.

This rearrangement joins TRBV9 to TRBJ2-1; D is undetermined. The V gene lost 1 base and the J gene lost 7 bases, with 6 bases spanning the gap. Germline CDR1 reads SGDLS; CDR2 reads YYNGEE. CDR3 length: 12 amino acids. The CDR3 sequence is CASSVYGNEQFF. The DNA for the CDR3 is TGTGCCAGCAGCGTATACGGGAATGAGCAGTTCTTC.

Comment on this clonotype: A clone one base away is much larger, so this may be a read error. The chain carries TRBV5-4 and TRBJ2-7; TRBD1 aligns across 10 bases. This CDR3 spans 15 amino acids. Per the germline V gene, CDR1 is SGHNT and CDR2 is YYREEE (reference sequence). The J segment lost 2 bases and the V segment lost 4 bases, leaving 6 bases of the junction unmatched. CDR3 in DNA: TGTGCCAGCAGCCCGGGACAGGGGTTCCCCTACGAGCAGTACTTC. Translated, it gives CASSPGQGFPYEQYF.

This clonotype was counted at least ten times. CDR3 sequence: CAISPTSVDEQYF. The CDR3, as DNA: TGTGCCATCAGCCCGACTAGCGTGGACGAGCAGTACTTC. The V and J genes are TRBV10-3 and TRBJ2-7; TRBD2 matches at 8 bases. The germline gives CDR1 ENHRY, CDR2 SYGVKD. The V gene end was trimmed by 6 bases and the J gene end by 5 bases; junction bases not matched to a gene: 6. The CDR3 length is 13 residues.

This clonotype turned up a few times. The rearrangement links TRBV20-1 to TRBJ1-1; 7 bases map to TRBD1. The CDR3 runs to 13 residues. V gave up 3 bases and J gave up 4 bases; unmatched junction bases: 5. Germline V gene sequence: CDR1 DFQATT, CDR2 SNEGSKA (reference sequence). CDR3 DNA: TGCAGTGCTAGTAAGGGGGCAGGCACTGAAGCTTTCTTT. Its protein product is CSASKGAGTEAFF.

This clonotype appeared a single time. CDR3 loop: CASSPGRTDTGELFF. As DNA, the CDR3 is TGTGCCAGCAGTCCAGGGCGGACGGACACCGGGGAGCTGTTTTTT. The rearrangement links TRBV7-7 to TRBJ2-2, with D possibly matching TRBD1 (5 bases). V shed 6 bases and J shed 3 bases, with 14 bases lying between them. The CDR3 loop spans 15 amino acids. In germline, CDR1 is SSHAT, CDR2 FNYEAQ (reference sequence).

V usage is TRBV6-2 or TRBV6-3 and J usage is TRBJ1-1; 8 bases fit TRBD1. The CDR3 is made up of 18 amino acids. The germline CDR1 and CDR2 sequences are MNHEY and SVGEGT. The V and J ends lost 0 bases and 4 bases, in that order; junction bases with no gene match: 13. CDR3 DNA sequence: TGTGCCAGCAGTTACTCGAGGTCGGTTGGACAGGGAAGCACTGAAGCTTTCTTT. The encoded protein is CASSYSRSVGQGSTEAFF.

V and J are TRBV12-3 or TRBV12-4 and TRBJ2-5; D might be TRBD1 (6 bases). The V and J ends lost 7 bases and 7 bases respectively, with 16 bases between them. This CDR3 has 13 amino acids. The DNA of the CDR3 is TGTGCCAGCACCCATACTGAGACAGGGACCCAGTACTTC. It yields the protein CASTHTETGTQYF.

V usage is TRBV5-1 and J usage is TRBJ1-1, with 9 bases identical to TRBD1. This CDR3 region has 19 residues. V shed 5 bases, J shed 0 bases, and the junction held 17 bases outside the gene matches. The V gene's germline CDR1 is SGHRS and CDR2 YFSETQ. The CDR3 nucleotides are TGCGCCAGCAGGCATGCCGGATCATGGGACAGGGTTATGAACACTGAAGCTTTCTTT. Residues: CASRHAGSWDRVMNTEAFF.